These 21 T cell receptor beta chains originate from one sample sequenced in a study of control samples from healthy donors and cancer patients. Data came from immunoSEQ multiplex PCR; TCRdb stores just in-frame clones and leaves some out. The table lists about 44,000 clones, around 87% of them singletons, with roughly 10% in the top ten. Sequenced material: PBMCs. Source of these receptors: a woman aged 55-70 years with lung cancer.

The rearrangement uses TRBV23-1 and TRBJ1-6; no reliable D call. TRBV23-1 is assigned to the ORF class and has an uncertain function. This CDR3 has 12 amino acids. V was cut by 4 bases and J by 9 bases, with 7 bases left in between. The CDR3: CASSRRSSPLHF. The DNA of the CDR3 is TGCGCCAGCAGTCGGAGGAGTTCACCCCTCCACTTT.

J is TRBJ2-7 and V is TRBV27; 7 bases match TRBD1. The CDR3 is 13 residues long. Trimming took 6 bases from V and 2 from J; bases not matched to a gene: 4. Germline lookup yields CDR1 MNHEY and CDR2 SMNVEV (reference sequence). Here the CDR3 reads CASRRTGPYEQYF. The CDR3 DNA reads TGTGCCAGCAGGAGGACAGGTCCCTACGAGCAGTACTTC.

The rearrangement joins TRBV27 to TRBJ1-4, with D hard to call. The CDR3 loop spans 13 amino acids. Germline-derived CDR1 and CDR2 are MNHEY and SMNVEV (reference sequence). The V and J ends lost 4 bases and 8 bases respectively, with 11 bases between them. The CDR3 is CASSSQTGEKLFF. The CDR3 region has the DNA TGTGCCAGCAGTTCCCAGACGGGAGAAAAACTGTTTTTT.

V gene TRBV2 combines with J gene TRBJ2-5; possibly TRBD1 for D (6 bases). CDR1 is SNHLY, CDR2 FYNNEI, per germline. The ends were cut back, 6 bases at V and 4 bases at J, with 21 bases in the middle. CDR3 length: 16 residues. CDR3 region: CASRGALRGITETQYF. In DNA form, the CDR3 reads TGTGCCAGCAGAGGAGCCCTCAGGGGAATTACAGAGACCCAGTACTTC.

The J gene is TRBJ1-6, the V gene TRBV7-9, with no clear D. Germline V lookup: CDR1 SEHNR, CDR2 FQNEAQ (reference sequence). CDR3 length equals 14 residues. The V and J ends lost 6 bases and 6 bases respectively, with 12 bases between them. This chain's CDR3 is CASRRQDVNSPLHF. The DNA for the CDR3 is TGTGCCAGCAGAAGGCAGGACGTTAATTCACCCCTCCACTTT.

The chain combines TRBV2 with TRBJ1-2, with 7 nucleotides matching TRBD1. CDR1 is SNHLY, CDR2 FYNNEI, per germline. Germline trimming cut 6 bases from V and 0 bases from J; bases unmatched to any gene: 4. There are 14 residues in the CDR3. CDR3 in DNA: TGTGCCAGCAGGGGGGACAGCCCTAACTATGGCTACACCTTC. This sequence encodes CASRGDSPNYGYTF. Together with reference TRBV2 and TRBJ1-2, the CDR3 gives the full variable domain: EPEVTQTPSHQVTQMGQEVILRCVPISNHLYFYWYRQILGQKVEFLVSFYNNEISEKSEIFDDQFSVERPDGSNFTLKIRSTKLEDSAMYFCASRGDSPNYGYTFGSGTRLTVV.

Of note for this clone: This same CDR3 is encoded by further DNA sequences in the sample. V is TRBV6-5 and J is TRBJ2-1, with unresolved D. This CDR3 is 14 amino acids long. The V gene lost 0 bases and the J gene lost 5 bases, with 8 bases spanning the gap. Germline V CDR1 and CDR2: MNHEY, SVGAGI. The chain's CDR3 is CASSYSLGNNEQFF. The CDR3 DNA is TGTGCCAGCAGTTACTCCCTAGGAAACAATGAGCAGTTCTTC.

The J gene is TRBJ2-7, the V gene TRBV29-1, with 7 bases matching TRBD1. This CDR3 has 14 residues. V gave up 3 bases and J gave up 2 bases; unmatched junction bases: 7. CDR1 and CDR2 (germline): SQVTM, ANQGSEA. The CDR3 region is CSVEGRGNAYEQYF. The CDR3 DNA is TGCAGCGTTGAGGGCAGGGGGAACGCCTACGAGCAGTACTTC.

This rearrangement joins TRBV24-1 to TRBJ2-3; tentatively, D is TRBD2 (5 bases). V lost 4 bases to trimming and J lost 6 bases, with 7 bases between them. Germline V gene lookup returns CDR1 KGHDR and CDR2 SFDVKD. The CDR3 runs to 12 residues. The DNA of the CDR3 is TGTGCCACCAGTGACTGGAGGGATACGCAGTATTTT. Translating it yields CATSDWRDTQYF.

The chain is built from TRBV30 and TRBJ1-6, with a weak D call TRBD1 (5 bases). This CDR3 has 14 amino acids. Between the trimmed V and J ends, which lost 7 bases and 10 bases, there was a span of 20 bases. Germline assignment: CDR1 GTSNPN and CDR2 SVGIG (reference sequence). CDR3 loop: CAFPGNGGASPLHF. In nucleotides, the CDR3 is TGTGCCTTTCCAGGGAACGGCGGAGCATCACCCCTCCACTTT.

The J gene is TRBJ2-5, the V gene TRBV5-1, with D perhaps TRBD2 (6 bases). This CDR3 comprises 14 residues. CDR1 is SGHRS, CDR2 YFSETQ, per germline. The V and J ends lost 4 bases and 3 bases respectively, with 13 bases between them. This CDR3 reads CASSLGTEEETQYF. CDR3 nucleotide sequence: TGCGCCAGCAGCCTAGGGACTGAGGAAGAGACCCAGTACTTC.

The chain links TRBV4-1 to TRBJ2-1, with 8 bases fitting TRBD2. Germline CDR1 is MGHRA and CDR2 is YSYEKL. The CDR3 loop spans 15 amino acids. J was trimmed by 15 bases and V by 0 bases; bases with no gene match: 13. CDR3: CASSQDQLAEGGRFF. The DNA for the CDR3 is TGCGCCAGCAGCCAAGATCAACTAGCGGAGGGGGGTCGGTTCTTC.

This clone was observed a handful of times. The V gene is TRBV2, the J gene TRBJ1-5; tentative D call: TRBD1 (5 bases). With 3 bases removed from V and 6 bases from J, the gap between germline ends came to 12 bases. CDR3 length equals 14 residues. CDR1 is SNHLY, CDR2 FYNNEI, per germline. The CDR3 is CASSDQGGGQPQHF. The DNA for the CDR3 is TGTGCCAGCAGTGACCAGGGTGGCGGTCAGCCCCAGCATTTT. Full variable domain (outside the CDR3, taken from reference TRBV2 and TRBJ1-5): EPEVTQTPSHQVTQMGQEVILRCVPISNHLYFYWYRQILGQKVEFLVSFYNNEISEKSEIFDDQFSVERPDGSNFTLKIRSTKLEDSAMYFCASSDQGGGQPQHFGDGTRLSIL.

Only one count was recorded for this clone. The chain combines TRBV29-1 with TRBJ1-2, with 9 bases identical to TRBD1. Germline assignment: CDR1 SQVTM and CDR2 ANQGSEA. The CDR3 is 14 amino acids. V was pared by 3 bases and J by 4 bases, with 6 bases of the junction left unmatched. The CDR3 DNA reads TGCAGCGTTGACGGACAGGGGAACGCCTATGGCTACACCTTC. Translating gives CSVDGQGNAYGYTF.

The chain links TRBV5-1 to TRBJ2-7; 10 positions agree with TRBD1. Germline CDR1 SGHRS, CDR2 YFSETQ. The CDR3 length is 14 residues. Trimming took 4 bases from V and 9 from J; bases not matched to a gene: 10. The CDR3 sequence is CASSEGTGASGQYF. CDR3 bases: TGCGCCAGCAGCGAGGGGACAGGGGCTAGCGGGCAGTACTTC.

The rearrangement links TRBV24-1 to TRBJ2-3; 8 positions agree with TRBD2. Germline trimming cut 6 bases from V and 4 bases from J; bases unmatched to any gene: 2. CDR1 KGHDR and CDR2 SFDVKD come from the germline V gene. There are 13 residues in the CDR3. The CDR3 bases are TGTGCCACCAGTCAGACTAGCGCAGATACGCAGTATTTT. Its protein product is CATSQTSADTQYF.

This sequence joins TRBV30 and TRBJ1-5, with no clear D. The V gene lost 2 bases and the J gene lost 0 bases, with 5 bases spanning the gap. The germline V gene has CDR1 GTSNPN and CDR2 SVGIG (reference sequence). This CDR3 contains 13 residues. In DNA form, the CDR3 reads TGTGCCTGGAGTATTAGTAGCAATCAGCCCCAGCATTTT. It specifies CAWSISSNQPQHF.

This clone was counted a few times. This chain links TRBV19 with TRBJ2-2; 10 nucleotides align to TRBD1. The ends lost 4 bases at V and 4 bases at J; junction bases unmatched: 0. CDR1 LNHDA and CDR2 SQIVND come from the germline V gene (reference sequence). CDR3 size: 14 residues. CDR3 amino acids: CASSRQGATGELFF. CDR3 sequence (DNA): TGTGCCAGTAGTAGACAGGGGGCCACCGGGGAGCTGTTTTTT.

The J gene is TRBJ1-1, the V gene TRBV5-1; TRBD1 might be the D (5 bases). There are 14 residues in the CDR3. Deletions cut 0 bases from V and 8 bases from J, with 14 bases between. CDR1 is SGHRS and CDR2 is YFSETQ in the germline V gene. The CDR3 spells CASSLGDWDLEAFF. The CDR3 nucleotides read TGCGCCAGCAGCTTGGGAGATTGGGACCTAGAAGCTTTCTTT.

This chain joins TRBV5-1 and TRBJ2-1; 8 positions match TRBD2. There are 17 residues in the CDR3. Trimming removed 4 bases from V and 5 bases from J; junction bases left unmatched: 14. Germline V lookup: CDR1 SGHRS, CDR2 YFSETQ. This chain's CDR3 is CASSLRAGGLSHNEQFF. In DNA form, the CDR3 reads TGCGCCAGCAGCCTAAGGGCGGGAGGCCTTTCCCACAATGAGCAGTTCTTC.

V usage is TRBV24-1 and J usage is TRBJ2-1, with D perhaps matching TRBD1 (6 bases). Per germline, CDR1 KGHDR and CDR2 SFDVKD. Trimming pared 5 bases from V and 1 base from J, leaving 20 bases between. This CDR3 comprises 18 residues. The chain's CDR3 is CATSVGASIIISYNEQFF. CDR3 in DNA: TGTGCCACCAGTGTGGGGGCCTCGATTATTATATCCTACAATGAGCAGTTCTTC.